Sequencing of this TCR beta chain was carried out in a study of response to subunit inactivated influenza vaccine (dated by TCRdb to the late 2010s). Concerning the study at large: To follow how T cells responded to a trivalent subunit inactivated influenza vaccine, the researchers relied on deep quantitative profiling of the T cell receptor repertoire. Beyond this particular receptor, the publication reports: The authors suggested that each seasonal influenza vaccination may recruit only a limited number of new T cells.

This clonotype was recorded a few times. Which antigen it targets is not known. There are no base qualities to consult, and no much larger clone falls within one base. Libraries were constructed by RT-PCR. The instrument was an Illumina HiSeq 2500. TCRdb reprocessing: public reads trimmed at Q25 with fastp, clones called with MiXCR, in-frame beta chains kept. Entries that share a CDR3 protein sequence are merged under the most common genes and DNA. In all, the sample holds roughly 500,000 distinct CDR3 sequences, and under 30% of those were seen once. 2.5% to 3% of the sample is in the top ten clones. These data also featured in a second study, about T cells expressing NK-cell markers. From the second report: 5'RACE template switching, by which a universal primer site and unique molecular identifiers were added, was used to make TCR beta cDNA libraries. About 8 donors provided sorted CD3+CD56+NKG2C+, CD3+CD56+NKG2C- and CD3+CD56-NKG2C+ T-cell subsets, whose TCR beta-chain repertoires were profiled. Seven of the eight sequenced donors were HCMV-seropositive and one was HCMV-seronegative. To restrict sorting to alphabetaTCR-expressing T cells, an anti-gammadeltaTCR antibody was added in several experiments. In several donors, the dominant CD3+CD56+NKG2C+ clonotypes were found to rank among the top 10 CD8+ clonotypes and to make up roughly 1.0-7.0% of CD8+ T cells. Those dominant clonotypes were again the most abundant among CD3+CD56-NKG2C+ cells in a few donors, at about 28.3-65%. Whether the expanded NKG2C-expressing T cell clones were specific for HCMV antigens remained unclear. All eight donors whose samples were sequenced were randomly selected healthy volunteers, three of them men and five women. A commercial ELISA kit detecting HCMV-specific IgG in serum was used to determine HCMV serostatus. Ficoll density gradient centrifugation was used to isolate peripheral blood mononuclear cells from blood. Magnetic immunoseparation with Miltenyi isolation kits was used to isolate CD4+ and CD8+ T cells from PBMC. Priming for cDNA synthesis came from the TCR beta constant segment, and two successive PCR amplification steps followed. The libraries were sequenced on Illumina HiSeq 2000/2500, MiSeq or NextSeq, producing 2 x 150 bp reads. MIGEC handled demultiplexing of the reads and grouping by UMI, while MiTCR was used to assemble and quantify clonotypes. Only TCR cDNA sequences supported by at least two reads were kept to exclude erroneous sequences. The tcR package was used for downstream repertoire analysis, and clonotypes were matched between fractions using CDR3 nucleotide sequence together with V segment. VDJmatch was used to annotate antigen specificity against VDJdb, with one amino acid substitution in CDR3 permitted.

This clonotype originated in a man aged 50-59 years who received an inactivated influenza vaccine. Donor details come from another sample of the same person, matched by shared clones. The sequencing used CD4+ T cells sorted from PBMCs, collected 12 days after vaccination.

The CDR3 reads as follows: CASSLGSGFSTDTQYF. The sequence in DNA is TGTGCCAGCAGCTTAGGTTCGGGGTTTAGCACAGATACGCAGTATTTT. The rearrangement joined TRBV11-2 to TRBJ2-3; TRBD2 might be the D gene, on 5 matching bases. V gives up 1 base and J gives up 0 bases, and the segment between their germline ends measures 11 bases. From the cysteine up to the phenylalanine, the CDR3 has a length of 16 residues. This entry keeps only the CDR3 DNA: 48 bases, framed from base 1. From a lookup of the germline V gene, CDR1 and CDR2 are SGHAT and FQNNGV.